This T cell receptor (beta chain) comes out of a study of cytomegalovirus exposure and HLA in healthy donors. Study-wide background: A later analysis reported the same platform for the 100 to 150 validation repertoires and the roughly 630 first-cohort repertoires. Study results and caveats: The classifier reportedly diagnosed cytomegalovirus status with high sensitivity and specificity. Among TCR beta chains, those listed as cytomegalovirus-associated numbered approximately 150. CMV antigen specificity of a few CMV-associated chains was confirmed in vitro.

Worth noting for this clone: The antigen is not known.

The data were produced by immunoSEQ multiplex PCR, yet TCRdb's version contains in-frame clones alone and is incomplete. The sample lists about 110,000 clones, 95% occurring once. V gave up 3 bases and J gave up 1 base; unmatched junction bases: 8. CDR1 is SGHTA and CDR2 is FQGTGA in the germline V gene. This CDR3 has 17 amino acids. This sequence originates from a young woman in good health and CMV-seronegative. Sequenced sample: PBMCs. This chain uses TRBV7-3 with TRBJ2-3; TRBD2 matches 9 bases. The CDR3 DNA reads as TGTGCCAGCAGCTTCGGGCATAGCGGGGGCCGCACAGATACGCAGTATTTT. This gives the protein CASSFGHSGGRTDTQYF.